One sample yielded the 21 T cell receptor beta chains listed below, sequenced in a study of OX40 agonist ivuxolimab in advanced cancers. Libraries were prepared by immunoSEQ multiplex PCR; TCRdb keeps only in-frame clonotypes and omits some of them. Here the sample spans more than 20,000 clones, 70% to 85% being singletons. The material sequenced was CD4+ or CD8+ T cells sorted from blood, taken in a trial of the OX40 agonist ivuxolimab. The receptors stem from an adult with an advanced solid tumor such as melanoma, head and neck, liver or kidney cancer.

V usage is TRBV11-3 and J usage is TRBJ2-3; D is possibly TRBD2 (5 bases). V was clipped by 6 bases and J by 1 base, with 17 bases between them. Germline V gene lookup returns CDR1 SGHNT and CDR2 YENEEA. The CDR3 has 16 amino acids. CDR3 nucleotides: TGTGCCAGCAGGAGGGCCGGTGGTAGCGGCACAGATACGCAGTATTTT. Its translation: CASRRAGGSGTDTQYF.

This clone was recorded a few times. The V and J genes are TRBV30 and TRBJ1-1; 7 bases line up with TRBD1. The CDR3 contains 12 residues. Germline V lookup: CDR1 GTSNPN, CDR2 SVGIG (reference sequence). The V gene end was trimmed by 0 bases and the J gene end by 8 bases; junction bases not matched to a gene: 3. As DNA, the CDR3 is TGTGCCTGGAGTGTAATGGGACAGGAAGCTTTCTTT. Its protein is CAWSVMGQEAFF.

The CDR3 region has the DNA TGTGCCAGCAGTCTCACCCCCCTTCCGGAAGAGACCCAGTACTTC. This codes for CASSLTPLPEETQYF. The genes are TRBV27 and TRBJ2-5; D remains ambiguous. Germline assignment: CDR1 MNHEY and CDR2 SMNVEV (reference sequence). V lost 5 bases to trimming and J lost 3 bases, with 16 bases between them. The length of the CDR3 is 15 residues.

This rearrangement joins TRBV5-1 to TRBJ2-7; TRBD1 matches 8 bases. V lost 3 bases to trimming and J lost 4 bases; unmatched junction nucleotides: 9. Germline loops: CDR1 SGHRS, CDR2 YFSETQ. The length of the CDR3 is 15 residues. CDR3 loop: CASSSSGGAWYEQYF. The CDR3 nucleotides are TGCGCCAGCAGCTCCTCAGGGGGCGCTTGGTACGAGCAGTACTTC.

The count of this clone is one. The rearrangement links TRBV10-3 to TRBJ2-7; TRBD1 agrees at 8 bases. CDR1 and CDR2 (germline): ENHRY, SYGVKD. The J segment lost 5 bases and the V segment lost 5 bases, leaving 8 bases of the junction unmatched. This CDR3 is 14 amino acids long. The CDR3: CAISLETGADEQYF. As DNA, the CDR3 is TGTGCCATCAGTCTAGAGACAGGGGCAGACGAGCAGTACTTC.

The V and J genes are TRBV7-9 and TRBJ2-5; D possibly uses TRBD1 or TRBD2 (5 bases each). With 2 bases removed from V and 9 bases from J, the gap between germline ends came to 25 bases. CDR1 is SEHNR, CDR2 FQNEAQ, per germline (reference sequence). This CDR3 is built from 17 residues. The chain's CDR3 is CASSLWGELGTDPSQYF. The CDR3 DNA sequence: TGTGCCAGCAGCTTATGGGGCGAATTGGGGACGGACCCCTCCCAGTACTTC.

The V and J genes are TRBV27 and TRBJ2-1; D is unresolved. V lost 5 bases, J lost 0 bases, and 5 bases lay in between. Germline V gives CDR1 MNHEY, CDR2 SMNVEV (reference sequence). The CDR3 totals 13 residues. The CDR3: CASSHSSYNEQFF. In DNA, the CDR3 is TGTGCCAGCAGTCACAGCTCCTACAATGAGCAGTTCTTC.

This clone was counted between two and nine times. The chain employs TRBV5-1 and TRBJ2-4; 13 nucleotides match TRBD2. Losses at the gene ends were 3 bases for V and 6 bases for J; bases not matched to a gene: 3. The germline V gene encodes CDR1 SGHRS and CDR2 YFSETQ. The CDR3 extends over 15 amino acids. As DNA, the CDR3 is TGCGCCAGCAGCTACGGACTAGCGGGAGTAAACATTCAGTACTTC. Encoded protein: CASSYGLAGVNIQYF.

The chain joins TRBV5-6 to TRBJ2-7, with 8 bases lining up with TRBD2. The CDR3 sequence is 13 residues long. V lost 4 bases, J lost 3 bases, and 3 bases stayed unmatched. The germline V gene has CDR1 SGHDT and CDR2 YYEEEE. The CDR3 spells CASSIGTSYEQYF. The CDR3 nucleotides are TGTGCCAGCAGCATCGGGACTAGCTACGAGCAGTACTTC.

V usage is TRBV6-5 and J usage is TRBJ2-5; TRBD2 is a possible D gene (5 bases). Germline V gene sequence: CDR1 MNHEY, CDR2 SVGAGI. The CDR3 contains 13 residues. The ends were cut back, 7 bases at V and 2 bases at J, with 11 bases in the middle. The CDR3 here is CASTGIGQETQYF. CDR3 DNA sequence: TGTGCCAGCACCGGGATTGGGCAAGAGACCCAGTACTTC.

The DNA for the CDR3 is TGTGCCAGTAGTATAGATCCACCCTACAGGGGACTAATCTATGGCTACACCTTC. Its protein product is CASSIDPPYRGLIYGYTF. The J gene is TRBJ1-2, the V gene TRBV19; 7 bases fit TRBD1. The CDR3 runs 18 residues. The germline gives CDR1 LNHDA, CDR2 SQIVND (reference sequence). J gave up 4 bases and V 0 bases, and 14 bases lay outside the gene matches.

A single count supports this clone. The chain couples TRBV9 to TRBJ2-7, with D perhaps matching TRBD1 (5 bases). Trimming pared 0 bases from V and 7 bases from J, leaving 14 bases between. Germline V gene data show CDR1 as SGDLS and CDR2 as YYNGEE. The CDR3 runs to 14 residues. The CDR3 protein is CASSVGGRGKEQYF. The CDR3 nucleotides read TGTGCCAGCAGCGTAGGGGGTAGGGGTAAGGAGCAGTACTTC.

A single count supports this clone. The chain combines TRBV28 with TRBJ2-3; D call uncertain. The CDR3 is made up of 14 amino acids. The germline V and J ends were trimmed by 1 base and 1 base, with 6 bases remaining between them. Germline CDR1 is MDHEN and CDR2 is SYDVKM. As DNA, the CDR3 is TGTGCCAGCAGTTTATATGGGGGCACAGATACGCAGTATTTT. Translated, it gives CASSLYGGTDTQYF.

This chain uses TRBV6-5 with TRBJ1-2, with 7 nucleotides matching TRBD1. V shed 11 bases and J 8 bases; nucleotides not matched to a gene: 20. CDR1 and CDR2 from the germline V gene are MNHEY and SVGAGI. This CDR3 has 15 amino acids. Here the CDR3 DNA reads TGTGCCGTCAAGGAGAACAGGGGTGGATCAAGCGGCTACACCTTC. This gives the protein CAVKENRGGSSGYTF.

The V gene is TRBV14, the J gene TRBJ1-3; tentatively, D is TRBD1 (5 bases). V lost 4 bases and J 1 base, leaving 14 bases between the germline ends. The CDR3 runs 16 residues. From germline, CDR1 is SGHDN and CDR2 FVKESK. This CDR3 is CASSRPSGLSGNTIYF. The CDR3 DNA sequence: TGTGCCAGCAGCCGTCCGTCGGGGCTATCTGGAAACACCATATATTTT.

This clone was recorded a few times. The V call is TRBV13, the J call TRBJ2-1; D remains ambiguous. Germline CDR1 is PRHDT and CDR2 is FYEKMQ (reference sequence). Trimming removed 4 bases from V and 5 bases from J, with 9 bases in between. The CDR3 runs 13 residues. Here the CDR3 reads CASSSVSNNEQFF. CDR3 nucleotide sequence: TGTGCCAGCAGCTCTGTCTCTAACAATGAGCAGTTCTTC.

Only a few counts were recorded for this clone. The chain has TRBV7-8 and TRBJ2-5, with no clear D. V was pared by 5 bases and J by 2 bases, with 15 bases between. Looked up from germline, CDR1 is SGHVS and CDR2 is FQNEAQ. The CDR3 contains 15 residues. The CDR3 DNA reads TGTGCCAGCAGCCCGGGCGCAGTCAATCAAGAGACCCAGTACTTC. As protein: CASSPGAVNQETQYF.

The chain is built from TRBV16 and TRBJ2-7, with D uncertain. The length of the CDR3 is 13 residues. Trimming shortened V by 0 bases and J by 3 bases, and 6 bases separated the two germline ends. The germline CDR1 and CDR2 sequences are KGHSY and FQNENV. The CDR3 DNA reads TGTGCCAGCAGCCAATCAAGTGTCTACGAGCAGTACTTC. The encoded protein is CASSQSSVYEQYF.

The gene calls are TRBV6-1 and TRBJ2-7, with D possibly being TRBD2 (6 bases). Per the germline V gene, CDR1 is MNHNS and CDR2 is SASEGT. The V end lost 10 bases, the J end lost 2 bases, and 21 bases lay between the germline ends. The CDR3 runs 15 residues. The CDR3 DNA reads TGTGCCATTTGGGGCCTCCCGGGGGATACCTACGAGCAGTACTTC. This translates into CAIWGLPGDTYEQYF.

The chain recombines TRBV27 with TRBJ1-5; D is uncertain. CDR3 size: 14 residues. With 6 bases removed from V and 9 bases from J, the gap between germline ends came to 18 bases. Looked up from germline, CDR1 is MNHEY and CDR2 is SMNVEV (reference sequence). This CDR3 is CASSMGGLLGPQHF. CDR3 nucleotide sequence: TGTGCCAGCAGCATGGGAGGGCTCCTGGGGCCCCAGCATTTT.

The CDR3 DNA sequence: TGTGCCAGCAGCCCTATCACCGCGGAGCAGTACTTC. Protein product: CASSPITAEQYF. V usage is TRBV28 and J usage is TRBJ2-7; D is unclear. Per germline, CDR1 MDHEN and CDR2 SYDVKM. This CDR3 spans 12 amino acids. Trimming cost V 6 bases and J 7 bases, with 13 bases left between them.